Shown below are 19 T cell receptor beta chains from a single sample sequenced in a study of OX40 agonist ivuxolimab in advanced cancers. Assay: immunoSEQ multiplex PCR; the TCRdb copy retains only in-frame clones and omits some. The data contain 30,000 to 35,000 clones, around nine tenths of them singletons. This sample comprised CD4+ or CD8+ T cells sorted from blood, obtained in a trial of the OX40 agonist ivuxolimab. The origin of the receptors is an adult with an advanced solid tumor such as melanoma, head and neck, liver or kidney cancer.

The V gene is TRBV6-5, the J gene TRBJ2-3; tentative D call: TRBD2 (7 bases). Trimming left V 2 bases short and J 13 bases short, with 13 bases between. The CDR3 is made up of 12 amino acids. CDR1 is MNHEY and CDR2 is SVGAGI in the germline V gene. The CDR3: CASSYGGGPKYF. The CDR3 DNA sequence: TGTGCCAGCAGTTACGGGGGGGGCCCTAAGTATTTT.

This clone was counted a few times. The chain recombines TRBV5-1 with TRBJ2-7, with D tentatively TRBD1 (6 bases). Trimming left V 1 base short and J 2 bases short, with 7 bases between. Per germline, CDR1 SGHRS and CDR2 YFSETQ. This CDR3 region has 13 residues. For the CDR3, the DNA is TGCGCCAGCAGCTTGCGGGACACCTACGAGCAGTACTTC. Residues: CASSLRDTYEQYF. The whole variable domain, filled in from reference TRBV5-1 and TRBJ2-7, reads KAGVTQTPRYLIKTRGQQVTLSCSPISGHRSVSWYQQTPGQGLQFLFEYFSETQRNKGNFPGRFSGRQFSNSRSEMNVSTLELGDSALYLCASSLRDTYEQYFGPGTRLTVT.

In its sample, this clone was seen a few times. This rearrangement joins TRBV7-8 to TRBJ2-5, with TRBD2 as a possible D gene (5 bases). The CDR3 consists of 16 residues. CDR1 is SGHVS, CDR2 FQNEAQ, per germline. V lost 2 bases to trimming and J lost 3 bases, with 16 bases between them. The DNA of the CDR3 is TGTGCCAGCAGCTTAAATGCGGGTTTGAAGGAAGAGACCCAGTACTTC. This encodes CASSLNAGLKEETQYF.

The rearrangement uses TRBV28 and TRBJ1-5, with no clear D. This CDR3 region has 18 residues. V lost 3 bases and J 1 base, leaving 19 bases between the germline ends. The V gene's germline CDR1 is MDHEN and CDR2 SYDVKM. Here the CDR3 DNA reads TGTGCCAGCAGTTTCCCCGGTTCGGGAAGAGGGAGCAATCAGCCCCAGCATTTT. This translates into CASSFPGSGRGSNQPQHF.

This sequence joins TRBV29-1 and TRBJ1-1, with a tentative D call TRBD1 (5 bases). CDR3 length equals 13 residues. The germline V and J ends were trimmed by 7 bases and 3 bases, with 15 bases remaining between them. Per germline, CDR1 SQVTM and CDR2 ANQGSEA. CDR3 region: CSACGGWDTEAFF. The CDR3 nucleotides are TGCAGCGCCTGCGGGGGGTGGGACACTGAAGCTTTCTTT.

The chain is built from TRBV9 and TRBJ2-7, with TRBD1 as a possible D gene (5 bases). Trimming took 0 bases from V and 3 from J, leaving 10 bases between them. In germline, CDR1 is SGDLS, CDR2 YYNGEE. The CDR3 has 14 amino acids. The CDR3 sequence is CASSVVRGNYEQYF. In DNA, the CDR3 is TGTGCCAGCAGCGTAGTTAGGGGTAACTACGAGCAGTACTTC.

The CDR3 sequence: CASRTGTGVYEQYF. In DNA, the CDR3 is TGTGCCAGCAGAACCGGGACAGGGGTCTACGAGCAGTACTTC. The chain carries TRBV2 and TRBJ2-7; TRBD1 matches 10 bases. With 6 bases clipped from V and 3 bases from J, the junction kept 5 bases outside the gene matches. The CDR3 totals 14 residues. Germline loops: CDR1 SNHLY, CDR2 FYNNEI.

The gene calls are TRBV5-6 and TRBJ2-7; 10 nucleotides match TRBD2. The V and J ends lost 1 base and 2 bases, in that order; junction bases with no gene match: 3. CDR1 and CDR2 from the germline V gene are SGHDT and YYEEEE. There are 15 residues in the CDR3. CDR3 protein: CASSLSLAGAYEQYF. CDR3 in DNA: TGTGCCAGCAGCTTGAGTCTAGCGGGGGCCTACGAGCAGTACTTC.

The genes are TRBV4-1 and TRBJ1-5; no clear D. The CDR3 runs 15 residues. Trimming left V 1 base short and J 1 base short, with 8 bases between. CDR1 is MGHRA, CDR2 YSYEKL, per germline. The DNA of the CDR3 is TGCGCCAGCAGCCAAGTCGCGAACAGCAATCAGCCCCAGCATTTT. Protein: CASSQVANSNQPQHF.

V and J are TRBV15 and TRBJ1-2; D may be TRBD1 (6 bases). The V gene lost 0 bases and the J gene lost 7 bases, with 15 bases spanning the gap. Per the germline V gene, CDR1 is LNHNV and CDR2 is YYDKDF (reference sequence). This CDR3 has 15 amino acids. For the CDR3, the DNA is TGTGCCACCAGCAGAGATCGAGAGGTAGGGGGTGGCTACACCTTC. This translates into CATSRDREVGGGYTF.

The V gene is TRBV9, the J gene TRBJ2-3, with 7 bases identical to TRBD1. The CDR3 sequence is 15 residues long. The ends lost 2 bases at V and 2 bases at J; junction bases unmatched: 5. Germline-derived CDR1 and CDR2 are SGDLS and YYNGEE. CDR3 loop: CASSVTGTITDTQYF. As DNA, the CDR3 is TGTGCCAGCAGCGTGACAGGGACGATCACAGATACGCAGTATTTT.

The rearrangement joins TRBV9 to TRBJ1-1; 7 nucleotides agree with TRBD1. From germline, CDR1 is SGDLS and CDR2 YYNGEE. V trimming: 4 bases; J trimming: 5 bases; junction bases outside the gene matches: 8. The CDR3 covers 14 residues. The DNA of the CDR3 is TGTGCCAGCAGCCCAGGGGGAGGGAAGACTGAAGCTTTCTTT. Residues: CASSPGGGKTEAFF.

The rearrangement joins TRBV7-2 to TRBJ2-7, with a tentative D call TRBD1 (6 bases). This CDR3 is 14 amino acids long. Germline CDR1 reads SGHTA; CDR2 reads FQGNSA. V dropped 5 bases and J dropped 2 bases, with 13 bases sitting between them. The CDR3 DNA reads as TGTGCCAGCAGCCTGACAGGTAACCCCTACGAGCAGTACTTC. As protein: CASSLTGNPYEQYF.

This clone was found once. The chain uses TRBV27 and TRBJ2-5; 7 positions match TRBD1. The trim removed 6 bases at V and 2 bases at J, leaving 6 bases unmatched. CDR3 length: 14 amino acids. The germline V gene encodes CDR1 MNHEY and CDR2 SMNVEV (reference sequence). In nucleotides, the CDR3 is TGTGCCAGCAGACGGGGACAGCCGCAAGAGACCCAGTACTTC. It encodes CASRRGQPQETQYF.

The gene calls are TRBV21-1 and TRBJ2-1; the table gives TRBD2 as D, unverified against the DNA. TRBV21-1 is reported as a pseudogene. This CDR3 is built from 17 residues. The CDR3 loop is CASSIFSGESSYNEQFF. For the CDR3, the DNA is TGTGCCAGCAGCATTTTTAGCGGGGAGAGCTCCTACAATGAGCAGTTCTTC.

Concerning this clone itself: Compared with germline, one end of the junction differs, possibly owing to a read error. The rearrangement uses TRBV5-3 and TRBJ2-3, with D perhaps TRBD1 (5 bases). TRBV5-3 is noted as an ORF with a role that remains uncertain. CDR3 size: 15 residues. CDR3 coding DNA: TGTGCCAGCAGCTTTGGGCAGGGCGAGAGAGATACGCAGTATTTT. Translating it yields CASSFGQGERDTQYF.

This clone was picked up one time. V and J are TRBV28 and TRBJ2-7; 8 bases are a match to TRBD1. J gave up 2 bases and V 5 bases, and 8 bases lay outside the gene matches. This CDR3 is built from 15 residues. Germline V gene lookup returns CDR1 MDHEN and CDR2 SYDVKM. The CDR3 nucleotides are TGTGCCAGCAGTGCCCGGACAGGGTTAACCTACGAGCAGTACTTC. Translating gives CASSARTGLTYEQYF.

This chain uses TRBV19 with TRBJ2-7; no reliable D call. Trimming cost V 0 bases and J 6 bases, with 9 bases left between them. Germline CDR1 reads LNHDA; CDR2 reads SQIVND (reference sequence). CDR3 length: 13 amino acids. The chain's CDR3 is CASSIDDPAEQYF. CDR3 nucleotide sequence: TGTGCCAGTAGTATAGATGATCCCGCCGAGCAGTACTTC. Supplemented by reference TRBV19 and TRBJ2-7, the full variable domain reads DGGITQSPKYLFRKEGQNVTLSCEQNLNHDAMYWYRQDPGQGLRLIYYSQIVNDFQKGDIAEGYSVSREKKESFPLTVTSAQKNPTAFYLCASSIDDPAEQYFGPGTRLTVT.

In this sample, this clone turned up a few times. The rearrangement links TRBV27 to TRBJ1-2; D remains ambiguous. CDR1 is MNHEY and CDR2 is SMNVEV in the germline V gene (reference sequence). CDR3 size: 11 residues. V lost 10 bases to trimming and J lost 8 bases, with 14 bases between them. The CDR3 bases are TGTGCCACATTTGCCGGGAGAGGCTACACCTTC. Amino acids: CATFAGRGYTF.